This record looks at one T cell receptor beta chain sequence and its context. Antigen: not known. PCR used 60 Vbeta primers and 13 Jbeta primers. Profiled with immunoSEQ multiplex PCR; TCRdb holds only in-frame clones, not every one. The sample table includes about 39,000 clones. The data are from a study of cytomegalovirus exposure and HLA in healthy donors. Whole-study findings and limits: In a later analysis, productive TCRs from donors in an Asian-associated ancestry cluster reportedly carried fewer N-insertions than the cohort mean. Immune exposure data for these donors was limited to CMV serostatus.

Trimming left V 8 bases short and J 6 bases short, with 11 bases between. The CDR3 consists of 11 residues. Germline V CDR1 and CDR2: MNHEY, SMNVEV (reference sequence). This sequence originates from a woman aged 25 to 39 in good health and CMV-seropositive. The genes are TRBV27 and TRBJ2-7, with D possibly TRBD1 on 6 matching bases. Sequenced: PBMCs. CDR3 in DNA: TGTGCCAGCGGTGTGGGGGCCGAGCAGTACTTC. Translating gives CASGVGAEQYF.